The source of this T cell receptor (beta chain) is a study of human T cells and chemical hapten exposure. General study results and limits: It should be noted that donors had alopecia, so their immune response may differ from healthy people's.

Ten or more counts support this clonotype. Its antigen is unknown. Time point reported: patch test 2, 6 weeks after DPC sensitization. Treatment indicated: therapeutic diphenylcyclopropenone sensitization with weekly scalp DPC. Unseparated into fractions, whole blood served as the source from which total RNA was extracted. TCRdb processed the RACE reads anew with MiXCR; each CDR3 protein has one entry. The table lists 65,000 to 90,000 distinct CDR3 sequences, 6.5% to 8.5% of them singletons. V shed 2 bases and J 0 bases; nucleotides not matched to a gene: 4. Germline loops: CDR1 GTSNPN, CDR2 SVGIG (reference sequence). The CDR3 loop spans 15 amino acids.

The chain recombines TRBV30 with TRBJ2-3; 8 bases align to TRBD2. This receptor was identified in a woman aged 30 to 39 with alopecia areata. Some clones in this sample may be carry-over from other donors' samples. The material sequenced was whole blood, taken in connection with sensitization to the hapten diphenylcyclopropenone (DPC). As DNA, the CDR3 is TGTGCCTGGAGTATTAGCGGGGCCAGCACAGATACGCAGTATTTT. This encodes CAWSISGASTDTQYF.